This T cell receptor beta chain is drawn from a study of TIL therapy for anti-PD-1-resistant metastatic lung cancer. The time point here: pre-treatment sample, taken before nivolumab and TIL therapy. Adults with stage 4 NSCLC were enrolled in a phase I trial. V gave up 6 bases and J gave up 1 base, with 11 bases separating them. CDR3 length: 14 residues. The germline V gene has CDR1 SNHLY and CDR2 FYNNEI. Sequencing used immunoSEQ v3. The repertoire was sequenced with immunoSEQ multiplex PCR; TCRdb's copy has only in-frame clones and lacks some. The data contain some 20,000 clones, over 60% of them singletons.

This TCR was recovered from a person between 30 and 79 years old with non-small cell lung cancer. The sample was blood, taken at baseline. The chain combines TRBV2 with TRBJ2-3; D may be TRBD1 (6 bases). CDR3 in DNA: TGTGCCAGCAGAACAGGGCTGGGCACAGATACGCAGTATTTT. This translates into CASRTGLGTDTQYF. Using reference TRBV2 and TRBJ2-3 for the parts outside the CDR3, the full variable domain is EPEVTQTPSHQVTQMGQEVILRCVPISNHLYFYWYRQILGQKVEFLVSFYNNEISEKSEIFDDQFSVERPDGSNFTLKIRSTKLEDSAMYFCASRTGLGTDTQYFGPGTRLTVL.